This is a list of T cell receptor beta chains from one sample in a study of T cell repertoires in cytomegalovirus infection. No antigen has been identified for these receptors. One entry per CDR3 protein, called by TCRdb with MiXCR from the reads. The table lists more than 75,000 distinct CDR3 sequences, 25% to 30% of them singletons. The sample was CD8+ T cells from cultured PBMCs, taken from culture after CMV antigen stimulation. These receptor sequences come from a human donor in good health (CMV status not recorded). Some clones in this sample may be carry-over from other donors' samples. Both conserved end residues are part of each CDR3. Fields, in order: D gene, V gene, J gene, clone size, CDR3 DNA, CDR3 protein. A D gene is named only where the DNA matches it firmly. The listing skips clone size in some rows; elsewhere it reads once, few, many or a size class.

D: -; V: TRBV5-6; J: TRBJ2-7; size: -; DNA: TGTGCCAGCAGCTTGGCCTGGACAAGCTACGAGCAGTACTTC; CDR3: CASSLAWTSYEQYF
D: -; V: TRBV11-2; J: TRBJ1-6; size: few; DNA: TGTGCCAGCAGAGAAGTCGCCGGGACGTATGATTCACCCCTCCACTTT; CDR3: CASREVAGTYDSPLHF
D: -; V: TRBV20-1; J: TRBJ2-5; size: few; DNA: TGCAGTGCTAGAGATTCAGGGAAACAAGAGACCCAGTACTTC; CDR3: CSARDSGKQETQYF
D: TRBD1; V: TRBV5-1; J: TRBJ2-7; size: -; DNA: TGCGCCAGCAGCCCTCGGACAGGGGAGGCCGAGCAGTACTTC; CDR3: CASSPRTGEAEQYF
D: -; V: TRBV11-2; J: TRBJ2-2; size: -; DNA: TGTGCCAGCAGCTTTTTGGCGCAAACCGGGGAGCTGTTTTTT; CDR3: CASSFLAQTGELFF
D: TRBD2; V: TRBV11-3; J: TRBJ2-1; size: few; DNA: TGTGCCAGCAGCTTCCGGGCGGGGGGACTCGGGGACGATGAGCAGTTCTTC; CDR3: CASSFRAGGLGDDEQFF
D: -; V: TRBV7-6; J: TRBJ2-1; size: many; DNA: TGTGCCAGCAGCTTATTTGTGGGGGTAGCTGAGCAGTTCTTC; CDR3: CASSLFVGVAEQFF
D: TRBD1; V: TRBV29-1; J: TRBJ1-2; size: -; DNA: TGCAGCGTTGAAGGGCCAGGGGGCGTGGATGGCTACACCTTC; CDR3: CSVEGPGGVDGYTF
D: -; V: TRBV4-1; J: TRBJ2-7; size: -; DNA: TGCGCCAGCAGCCCCGGGGGAGGCTACTACGAGCAGTACTTC; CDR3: CASSPGGGYYEQYF
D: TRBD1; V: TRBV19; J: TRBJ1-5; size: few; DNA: TGTGCCAGTAGTCCTAAGGACAGGGGAGGAAATCAGCCCCAGCATTTT; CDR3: CASSPKDRGGNQPQHF
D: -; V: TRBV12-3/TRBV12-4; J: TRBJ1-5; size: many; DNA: TGTGCCAGCAGTTTTATGTGGGACAGCAATCAGCCCCAGCATTTT; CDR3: CASSFMWDSNQPQHF
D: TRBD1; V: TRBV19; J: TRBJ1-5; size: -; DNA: TGTGCCAGTGGACAGGGGGTTAGCAATCAGCCCCAGCATTTT; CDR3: CASGQGVSNQPQHF
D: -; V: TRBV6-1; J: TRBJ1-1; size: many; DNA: TGTGCCAGCAAACGAAGGGCGAGGGACACTGAAGCTTTCTTT; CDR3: CASKRRARDTEAFF
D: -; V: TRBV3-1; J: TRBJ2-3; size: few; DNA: TGTGCCAGCAGCCAAGCGGCAGGCTGGGATACGCAGTATTTT; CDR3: CASSQAAGWDTQYF
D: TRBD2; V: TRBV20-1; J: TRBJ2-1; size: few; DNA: TGCAGTGCTAACCCTCCGGCGGGGGGGTACAATGAGCAGTTCTTC; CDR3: CSANPPAGGYNEQFF
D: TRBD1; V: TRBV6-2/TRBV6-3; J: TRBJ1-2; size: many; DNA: TGTGCCAGCAGGTTCGACAGGGACTCTGGCTACACCTTC; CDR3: CASRFDRDSGYTF
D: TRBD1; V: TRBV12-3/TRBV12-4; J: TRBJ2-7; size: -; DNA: TGTGCCAGCAGTTTAGGGGGACAGGGACTCCACGAGCAGTACTTC; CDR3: CASSLGGQGLHEQYF
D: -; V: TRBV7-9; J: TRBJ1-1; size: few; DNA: TGTGCCAGCAGCCCCTCCGGGGGAATAGAAGCTTTCTTT; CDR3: CASSPSGGIEAFF
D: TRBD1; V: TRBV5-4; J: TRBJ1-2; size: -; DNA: TGTGCCCAGCAGGTTCAGGGGACAGGGTTTGGCTACACCTTC; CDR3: CAQQVQGTGFGYTF
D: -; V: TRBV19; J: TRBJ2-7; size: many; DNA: TGTGCCAGTAGTCCCGGTTCCTACGAGCAGTACTTC; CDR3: CASSPGSYEQYF
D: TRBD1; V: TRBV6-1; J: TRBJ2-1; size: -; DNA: TGTGCCAGCAGTGATACGACAGGGGGTTTGGGCGATGAGCAGTTCTTC; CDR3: CASSDTTGGLGDEQFF
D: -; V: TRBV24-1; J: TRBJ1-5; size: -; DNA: TGTGCCACCAGTAAGGAAGGGTTCGGTCAGCCCCAGCATTTT; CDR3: CATSKEGFGQPQHF
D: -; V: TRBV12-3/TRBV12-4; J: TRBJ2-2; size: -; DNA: TGTGCCAGCAGCCCTTTGGGGGGGGCATCCGGGGAGCTGTTTTTT; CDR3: CASSPLGGASGELFF
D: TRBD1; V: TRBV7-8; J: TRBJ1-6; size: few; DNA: TGTGCCAGCAGCCCAGATCCAGGACAGGGCGATTCACCCCTCCACTTT; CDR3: CASSPDPGQGDSPLHF
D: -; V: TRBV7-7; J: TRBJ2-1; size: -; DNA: TGTGCCAGCAGCTTAGAAGGGGGACTGAACAATGAGCAGTTCTTC; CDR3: CASSLEGGLNNEQFF
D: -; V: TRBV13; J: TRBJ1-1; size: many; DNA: TGTGCCAGCAGTTCGGGGATGAACACTGAAGCTTTCTTT; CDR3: CASSSGMNTEAFF
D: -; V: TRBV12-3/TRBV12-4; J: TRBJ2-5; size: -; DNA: TGTGCCAGCACTCCCTGGGGCCAAGAGACCCAGTACTTC; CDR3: CASTPWGQETQYF
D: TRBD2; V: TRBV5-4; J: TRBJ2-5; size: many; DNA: TGTGCCAGCAGCACACCGGGACTAGGCCAAGAGACCCAGTACTTC; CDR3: CASSTPGLGQETQYF
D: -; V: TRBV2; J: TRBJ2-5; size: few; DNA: TGTGCCAGCAGCGGGCAGGGAGGCTACCAAGAGACCCAGTACTTC; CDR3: CASSGQGGYQETQYF
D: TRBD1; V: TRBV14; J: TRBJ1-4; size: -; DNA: TGTGCCAGCAGCAGGGGTTTGGGACAGGGATACGAAAAACTGTTTTTT; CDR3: CASSRGLGQGYEKLFF
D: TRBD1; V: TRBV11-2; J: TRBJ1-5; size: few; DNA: TGTGCCAGCAGCTCCGGACAGGGAGGTGGCAATCAGCCCCAGCATTTT; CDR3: CASSSGQGGGNQPQHF
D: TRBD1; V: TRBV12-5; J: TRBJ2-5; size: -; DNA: TGTGCTAGTGGTCCGGGACAGCAGTACTTC; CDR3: CASGPGQQYF
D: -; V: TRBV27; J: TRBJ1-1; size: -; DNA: TGTGCCAGCAGTTCTGTCCGTTCTGAAGCTTTCTTT; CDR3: CASSSVRSEAFF